This entry describes one TCR beta chain. V lost 0 bases and J lost 4, with 16 bases in between. CDR3 size: 17 residues. Per germline, CDR1 SGDLS and CDR2 YYNGEE. The source of the sample is a study of blood T cell repertoires in COVID-19. Turning to the study itself: COVID-19 samples from acute and convalescent phases originated in the United States, Italy and Spain. T cells, B-cell-depleted T cells, or PBMCs provided the cDNA or gDNA that served as material.

Only in-frame clones appear in the TCRdb table, and some are missing; sequencing was by immunoSEQ multiplex PCR. The repertoire holds under 150,000 clones, with about nine tenths as singletons. The chain couples TRBV9 to TRBJ1-4, with a tentative D call TRBD1 (6 bases). This clonotype was obtained from a human donor in a cohort sampled during active COVID-19. Sequenced sample: peripheral blood. CDR3 amino acids: CASSVGTASTLNEKLFF. The CDR3 DNA is TGTGCCAGCAGCGTAGGGACAGCCTCAACCCTTAATGAAAAACTGTTTTTT.